This T cell receptor (beta chain) was observed in a study of CD8+CD57+ T cells in acquired aplastic anemia. Across the study: On average, sorted CD4+ and CD8+ cells gave 2.5 to 4 ug of DNA.

TCR beta VDJ and CDR3 profiles were obtained from a genomic DNA template. MiXCR, applied by TCRdb to the reads, yields one record per CDR3 protein. The table includes roughly 250,000 distinct CDR3 sequences, approximately 86% detected once. The study, taken as a whole, reports: Sharing between patients and controls was observed for twenty-nine CD8+ CDR3 sequences.

This clonotype was detected only a few times. Its specificity is not known. Trimming took 0 bases from V and 14 from J, leaving 22 bases between them. Germline V gives CDR1 SGHTA, CDR2 FQGNSA. The CDR3 contains 15 residues. The patients chosen for sequencing had shown expansion of CD8+CD57+ cells (detected by flow cytometry). There were no patients without severe acquired aplastic anemia. Blood was sampled before the patients had received any therapy. The TCR originated in a human donor with aplastic anemia. The genes are TRBV7-2 and TRBJ2-5, with D possibly being TRBD2 (6 bases). The sequenced material came from sorted CD4+, CD8+, or CD8+CD57+ T cells (not recorded which) from PBMCs. The CDR3 DNA sequence: TGTGCCAGCAGCTTAGCGGGAGGTCCCGATGCGCCGTATTACTTC. This gives the protein CASSLAGGPDAPYYF.